What follows are 19 T cell receptor beta chains derived from one specimen sequenced in a study of blood T cell dynamics during melanoma immunotherapy. The method was immunoSEQ multiplex PCR; TCRdb's version includes in-frame clones alone and lacks a portion of them. Of more than 9,500 clones detected, around nine tenths appear once; the ten largest clones hold approximately 4.1%. As to time point: week 3, after first cycle of checkpoint inhibitor. The sequences come from blood, collected from a patient treated with checkpoint blockade. These receptors originate from a human donor with melanoma.

The rearrangement links TRBV11-1 to TRBJ2-3; no reliable D call. The CDR3 length is 14 residues. From germline, CDR1 is SGHAT and CDR2 FQDESV (reference sequence). Trimming removed 3 bases at V and 7 bases at J, with 14 bases between. The CDR3 sequence is CASSFGDPPNTQYF. CDR3 nucleotides: TGTGCCAGCAGCTTCGGTGACCCCCCAAATACGCAGTATTTT.

The chain recombines TRBV5-5 with TRBJ2-7; 8 nucleotides align to TRBD1. V gave up 3 bases and J gave up 2 bases; unmatched junction bases: 10. Germline V gene sequence: CDR1 SGHKS, CDR2 YYEKEE (reference sequence). The CDR3 sequence is 16 residues long. The DNA for the CDR3 is TGTGCCAGCAGCTCCTGGGACAGGAGAGTCGCCTACGAGCAGTACTTC. This sequence encodes CASSSWDRRVAYEQYF.

The chain employs TRBV7-9 and TRBJ2-6, with D hard to call. The V end lost 5 bases, the J end lost 2 bases, and 1 base lay between the germline ends. CDR1 and CDR2 (germline): SEHNR, FQNEAQ (reference sequence). The CDR3 loop spans 12 amino acids. This CDR3 is CASSPGANVLTF. The DNA of the CDR3 is TGTGCCAGCAGCCCTGGGGCCAACGTCCTGACTTTC.

This chain joins TRBV5-8 and TRBJ2-3; 8 bases are shared with TRBD2. Trimming cost V 6 bases and J 3 bases; bases outside gene matches: 9. The germline V gene has CDR1 SGHTS and CDR2 YDEGEE. This CDR3 region has 15 residues. The CDR3 protein is CASNRGGGITDTQYF. The CDR3 DNA follows: TGTGCCAGCAATCGGGGCGGGGGGATTACAGATACGCAGTATTTT.

The chain is built from TRBV5-1 and TRBJ2-1, with a possible D match to TRBD1 (6 bases). The V end was cut by 4 bases, the J end by 0 bases, with 14 bases between. In germline, CDR1 is SGHRS, CDR2 YFSETQ. The CDR3 length is 16 residues. The DNA of the CDR3 is TGCGCCAGCAGCCTGACCGCCAGGGGCTCCTACAATGAGCAGTTCTTC. Its protein is CASSLTARGSYNEQFF.

The chain combines TRBV25-1 with TRBJ2-2; possibly TRBD1 or TRBD2 for D (7 bases each). The germline V and J ends were trimmed by 9 bases and 2 bases, with 19 bases remaining between them. Germline CDR1 and CDR2: MGHDK and SYGVNS. The CDR3 sequence is 16 residues long. The CDR3 DNA reads as TGTGCCAGTGCGGGCAGGGGGGGCTCAAACACCGGGGAGCTGTTTTTT. As protein: CASAGRGGSNTGELFF.

The chain uses TRBV6-6 and TRBJ1-2; D is possibly TRBD1 (6 bases). V was clipped by 2 bases and J by 6 bases, with 7 bases between them. CDR1 and CDR2 (germline): MNHNY, SVGAGI (reference sequence). The CDR3 has 12 amino acids. The CDR3 sequence is CASSYPGDGYTF. DNA of the CDR3: TGTGCCAGCAGTTACCCAGGGGATGGCTACACCTTC.

The gene calls are TRBV4-2 and TRBJ2-4, with 7 bases identical to TRBD1. Trimming cost V 3 bases and J 2 bases; bases outside gene matches: 4. CDR3 length equals 15 residues. Germline V CDR1 and CDR2: LGHNA, YNFKEQ. CDR3 sequence (DNA): TGTGCCAGCAGCCACGACAGGGACCCCAAAAACATTCAGTACTTC. It translates to CASSHDRDPKNIQYF.

This clone appeared a single time. V gene TRBV27 combines with J gene TRBJ1-2; D might be TRBD1 (5 bases). The CDR3 is 14 residues long. Per germline, CDR1 MNHEY and CDR2 SMNVEV (reference sequence). Trimming cost V 6 bases and J 4 bases, with 15 bases left between them. This CDR3 reads CASRPRGVSYGYTF. The CDR3, as DNA: TGTGCCAGCAGACCCCGAGGGGTCAGCTATGGCTACACCTTC.

V gene TRBV14 combines with J gene TRBJ2-3, with D possibly TRBD2 on 6 matching bases. CDR1 SGHDN and CDR2 FVKESK come from the germline V gene. The V end lost 3 bases, the J end lost 10 bases, and 14 bases lay between the germline ends. The CDR3 sequence is 13 residues long. The CDR3: CASSHHGRQPQYF. As DNA, the CDR3 is TGTGCCAGCAGCCACCATGGGAGGCAACCGCAGTATTTT.

The V and J genes are TRBV27 and TRBJ1-6; the D gene is possibly TRBD1 (6 bases). The germline gives CDR1 MNHEY, CDR2 SMNVEV (reference sequence). V was shortened by 5 bases and J by 5 bases, with 7 bases between the two germline ends. CDR3 length: 13 residues. This CDR3 reads CASSGQHNSPLHF. The CDR3 DNA sequence: TGTGCCAGCAGTGGACAGCATAATTCACCCCTCCACTTT.

The gene calls are TRBV7-9 and TRBJ2-5; D remains unclear. The CDR3 contains 14 residues. Trimming left V 5 bases short and J 2 bases short, with 12 bases between. Germline V lookup: CDR1 SEHNR, CDR2 FQNEAQ (reference sequence). CDR3 in DNA: TGTGCCAGCAGCCAACACCTAACGCAAGAGACCCAGTACTTC. Translation: CASSQHLTQETQYF.

V gene TRBV14 combines with J gene TRBJ1-1, with 8 bases identical to TRBD1. The CDR3 spans 14 residues. Germline CDR1 reads SGHDN; CDR2 reads FVKESK. J lost 5 bases, V lost 5 bases, and 7 bases had no gene match. For the CDR3, the DNA is TGTGCCAGCAGCGTGGCAGGGGGCTGGACTGAAGCTTTCTTT. It specifies CASSVAGGWTEAFF.

The V and J genes are TRBV7-9 and TRBJ2-1; 11 bases fit TRBD2. V shed 5 bases and J 9 bases; nucleotides not matched to a gene: 15. The CDR3 runs 17 residues. Germline V CDR1 and CDR2: SEHNR, FQNEAQ (reference sequence). CDR3 sequence: CASSVRPSSGGLSEQFF. The CDR3 region has the DNA TGTGCCAGCAGCGTCCGCCCTTCTAGCGGGGGGTTGAGTGAGCAGTTCTTC.

The J gene is TRBJ2-3, the V gene TRBV27; 10 bases align to TRBD2. CDR1 is MNHEY, CDR2 SMNVEV, per germline (reference sequence). Trimming cost V 5 bases and J 2 bases; bases outside gene matches: 10. The CDR3 is made up of 17 amino acids. CDR3 coding DNA: TGTGCCAGCAGTGGCAGCGGGAGGGCCGGGAACACAGATACGCAGTATTTT. Its protein is CASSGSGRAGNTDTQYF.

The rearrangement uses TRBV7-2 and TRBJ1-1, with TRBD1 identical over 9 bases. The germline V gene encodes CDR1 SGHTA and CDR2 FQGNSA. The CDR3 has 14 residues. Trimming took 4 bases from V and 4 from J; bases not matched to a gene: 4. In nucleotides, the CDR3 is TGTGCCAGCAGCTGGGGACAGGGAGCCACTGAAGCTTTCTTT. This translates into CASSWGQGATEAFF.

The rearrangement joins TRBV7-2 to TRBJ2-3, with 9 bases that match TRBD2. This CDR3 has 15 amino acids. Germline CDR1 is SGHTA and CDR2 is FQGNSA. Trimming cost V 5 bases and J 4 bases; bases outside gene matches: 7. CDR3 bases: TGTGCCAGCAGCCCAGGGACTAGCCTCCCAGATACGCAGTATTTT. This translates into CASSPGTSLPDTQYF.

The chain is built from TRBV14 and TRBJ2-5; TRBD1 might be the D (6 bases). Trimming pared 2 bases from V and 4 bases from J, leaving 20 bases between. The CDR3 is 17 residues long. Per germline, CDR1 SGHDN and CDR2 FVKESK. As DNA, the CDR3 is TGTGCCAGCAGCCAAAATCCGGACCGGGACAAGGCAGAGACCCAGTACTTC. It encodes CASSQNPDRDKAETQYF.

V and J are TRBV9 and TRBJ2-1; 9 bases line up with TRBD2. Germline trimming cut 4 bases from V and 0 bases from J; bases unmatched to any gene: 8. Germline assignment: CDR1 SGDLS and CDR2 YYNGEE. CDR3 length: 17 amino acids. The CDR3 spells CASSPRLAESSYNEQFF. CDR3 DNA: TGTGCCAGCAGCCCCCGACTAGCGGAGAGCTCCTACAATGAGCAGTTCTTC. Variable domain in full (rest from reference TRBV9 and TRBJ2-1): DSGVTQTPKHLITATGQRVTLRCSPRSGDLSVYWYQQSLDQGLQFLIQYYNGEERAKGNILERFSAQQFPDLHSELNLSSLELGDSALYFCASSPRLAESSYNEQFFGPGTRLTVL.